These 15 T cell receptor beta chains originate from one sample sequenced in a study of CD8 T cells in Susac syndrome. The authors reverse transcribed roughly 0.5 to 1 ug RNA with random hexamers. TCRdb used MiXCR to reprocess the immunoSEQ multiplex PCR reads, holding one entry per CDR3 protein. The sample includes about 94,000 distinct CDR3 sequences, around 94% of them seen just once. Material: CD4+ T cells from PBMCs. The receptors shown here come from a human donor with Susac syndrome.

The chain uses TRBV20-1 and TRBJ1-1; 8 bases are shared with TRBD1. CDR3 length: 13 amino acids. The V and J ends lost 2 bases and 11 bases, in that order; junction bases with no gene match: 10. The germline V gene encodes CDR1 DFQATT and CDR2 SNEGSKA (reference sequence). CDR3 bases: TGCAGTGCTAGATTAACAGGGGGGAGCGAGGCTTTCTTT. Translation: CSARLTGGSEAFF.

This clonotype is a singleton in its sample. The chain has TRBV27 and TRBJ2-7; possibly TRBD2 for D (7 bases). The CDR3 covers 14 residues. V dropped 7 bases and J dropped 1 base, with 14 bases sitting between them. Germline lookup yields CDR1 MNHEY and CDR2 SMNVEV (reference sequence). In nucleotides, the CDR3 is TGTGCCAGCACTAGGGGGGGCAAATCCTACGAGCAGTACTTC. Translation: CASTRGGKSYEQYF.

The chain couples TRBV20-1 to TRBJ1-1; 11 bases agree with TRBD1. Unmatched junction bases numbered 4, after V lost 5 bases and J lost 2 bases. Germline-derived CDR1 and CDR2 are DFQATT and SNEGSKA (reference sequence). The CDR3 sequence is 14 residues long. Here the CDR3 DNA reads TGCAGTGCTTTCCGGACAGGGGGCAACACTGAAGCTTTCTTT. Residues: CSAFRTGGNTEAFF.

This clonotype was seen only once. The chain couples TRBV6-6 to TRBJ2-5; the D is unclear. The length of the CDR3 is 9 residues. Per the germline V gene, CDR1 is MNHNY and CDR2 is SVGAGI (reference sequence). CDR3 DNA sequence: TGTGCAACGGAAGAGACCCAGTACTTC. This sequence encodes CATEETQYF.

This chain connects TRBV29-1 to TRBJ2-2, with 8 bases lining up with TRBD2. With 0 bases clipped from V and 4 bases from J, the junction kept 7 bases outside the gene matches. This CDR3 is 16 amino acids long. Germline V gene sequence: CDR1 SQVTM, CDR2 ANQGSEA. The CDR3 here is CSVEDRQGLGTGELFF. The CDR3 DNA reads TGCAGCGTTGAAGATCGTCAGGGACTAGGCACCGGGGAGCTGTTTTTT.

The chain is built from TRBV4-3 and TRBJ2-1, with 10 nucleotides matching TRBD2. The CDR3 contains 17 residues. The germline V gene encodes CDR1 LGHNA and CDR2 YSLEER. V lost 4 bases to trimming and J lost 0 bases; unmatched junction nucleotides: 6. CDR3 loop: CASSRLRTSGSYNEQFF. DNA for the CDR3: TGCGCCAGCAGCCGCCTGAGGACTAGCGGCTCCTACAATGAGCAGTTCTTC.

The genes are TRBV15 and TRBJ1-2, with D unclear. This CDR3 is built from 14 residues. V lost 1 base to trimming and J lost 3 bases, with 9 bases between them. Germline CDR1 LNHNV, CDR2 YYDKDF (reference sequence). The CDR3 here is CATSRAQADYGYTF. CDR3 nucleotide sequence: TGTGCCACCAGCAGAGCCCAGGCGGACTATGGCTACACCTTC.

The chain combines TRBV29-1 with TRBJ1-3; 8 bases are a match to TRBD1. The germline V gene encodes CDR1 SQVTM and CDR2 ANQGSEA. CDR3 length equals 14 residues. Trimming took 7 bases from V and 3 from J; bases not matched to a gene: 8. In nucleotides, the CDR3 is TGCAGCGCCGGGACAGGACAGGTTGGAAACACCATATATTTT. Its protein product is CSAGTGQVGNTIYF.

This clonotype was recorded only once. The chain is built from TRBV20-1 and TRBJ2-7; D remains unclear. Germline loops: CDR1 DFQATT, CDR2 SNEGSKA (reference sequence). This CDR3 contains 15 residues. V lost 0 bases and J lost 0, with 12 bases in between. In DNA form, the CDR3 reads TGCAGTGCTAGAGATTCGGGCCCGGCCTCCTACGAGCAGTACTTC. Translated, it gives CSARDSGPASYEQYF.

The chain has TRBV7-6 and TRBJ2-7; D is ambiguous. The germline gives CDR1 SGHVS, CDR2 FNYEAQ. Trimming removed 3 bases at V and 5 bases at J, with 8 bases between. There are 12 residues in the CDR3. The DNA for the CDR3 is TGTGCCAGCAGCTTCGGAAACAACGAGCAGTACTTC. Its protein product is CASSFGNNEQYF. Full variable domain (rest looked up from reference TRBV7-6 and TRBJ2-7): GAGVSQSPRYKVTKRGQDVALRCDPISGHVSLYWYRQALGQGPEFLTYFNYEAQQDKSGLPNDRFSAERPEGSISTLTIQRTEQRDSAMYRCASSFGNNEQYFGPGTRLTVT.

This sequence joins TRBV7-6 and TRBJ2-3; D ambiguous. From germline, CDR1 is SGHVS and CDR2 FNYEAQ. This CDR3 spans 17 amino acids. The germline V and J ends were trimmed by 1 base and 2 bases, with 16 bases remaining between them. DNA of the CDR3: TGTGCCAGCAGCTTAGATCATTTAGGGCCCCACACAGATACGCAGTATTTT. This encodes CASSLDHLGPHTDTQYF.

As concerns this clonotype: Relative to the germline gene, one junction end is altered; a read error may explain this. The gene calls are TRBV7-7 and TRBJ2-1, with no clear D. Looked up from germline, CDR1 is SSHAT and CDR2 is FNYEAQ (reference sequence). This CDR3 is 13 amino acids long. In DNA form, the CDR3 reads TGTGCTAGCAGCTTAGAACCCAGCAATGAGCAGTTCTTC. Encoded protein: CASSLEPSNEQFF.

This clonotype was detected once. The genes are TRBV28 and TRBJ1-5; the match to TRBD1 covers 7 bases. This CDR3 is 14 amino acids long. The V segment lost 6 bases and the J segment 5 bases; nucleotides outside the gene matches: 7. Germline CDR1 is MDHEN and CDR2 is SYDVKM. CDR3 in DNA: TGTGCCAGCAGGCTCAGGGGGGATCATCAGCCCCAGCATTTT. It is translated as CASRLRGDHQPQHF.

The V and J genes are TRBV7-2 and TRBJ2-7; 7 bases line up with TRBD1. Germline-derived CDR1 and CDR2 are SGHTA and FQGNSA. The CDR3 runs to 14 residues. V was pared by 4 bases and J by 7 bases, with 10 bases of the junction left unmatched. The CDR3 DNA reads TGTGCCAGCAGCTCTCGGACAGGTATGGGGGAGCAGTACTTC. Translation gives CASSSRTGMGEQYF.

The chain joins TRBV11-2 to TRBJ1-1; D is unclear. V was cut by 6 bases and J by 0 bases, with 5 bases left in between. CDR3 length equals 12 residues. Germline CDR1 SGHAT, CDR2 FQNNGV. DNA for the CDR3: TGTGCCAGCAGGCGGGTGAACACTGAAGCTTTCTTT. Its protein product is CASRRVNTEAFF.